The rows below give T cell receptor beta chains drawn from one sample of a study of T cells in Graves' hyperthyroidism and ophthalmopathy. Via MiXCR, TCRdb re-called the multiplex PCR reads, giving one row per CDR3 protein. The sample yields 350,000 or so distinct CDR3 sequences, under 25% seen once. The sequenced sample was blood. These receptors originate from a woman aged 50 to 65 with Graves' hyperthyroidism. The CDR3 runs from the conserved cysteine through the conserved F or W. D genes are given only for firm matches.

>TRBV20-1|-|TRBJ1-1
CSAKKQGEGYGAFF
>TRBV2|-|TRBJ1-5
CASRGEGLSNQPQHF
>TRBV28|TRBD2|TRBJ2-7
CASSLGTSGSAYEQYF
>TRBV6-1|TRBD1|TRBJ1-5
CASSVTGGAGNQPQHF
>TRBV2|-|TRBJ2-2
CASSEVRPDTGELFF
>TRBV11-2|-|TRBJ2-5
CASSGGGAWYQETQYF
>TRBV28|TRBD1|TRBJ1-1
CASSLSRDRGNTEAFF
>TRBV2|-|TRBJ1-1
CASRGTAEAFF
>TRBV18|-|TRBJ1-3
CASSPGYSGNTIYF
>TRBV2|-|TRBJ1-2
CASSLATGCLGYTF
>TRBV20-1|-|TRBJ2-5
CSAETGSGQETQYF
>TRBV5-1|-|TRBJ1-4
CASSLGRDSTTNEKLFF
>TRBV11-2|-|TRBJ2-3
CASSLSGASTDTQYF
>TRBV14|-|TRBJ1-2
CASSQGQSLSYGYTF
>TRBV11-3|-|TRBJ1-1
CASSFRMNTEAFF
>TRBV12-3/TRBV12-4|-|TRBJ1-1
CASSPSLWEREAFF
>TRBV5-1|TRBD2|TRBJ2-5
CASSLRGLAGGQETQYF
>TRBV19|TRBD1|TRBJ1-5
CASSKDRGSNQPQHF
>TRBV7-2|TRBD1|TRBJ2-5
CASSLGLRTGGAETQYF
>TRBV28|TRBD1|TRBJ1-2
CASSLGTAYSLYGYTF
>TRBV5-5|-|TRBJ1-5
CASSLEFRAVGNQPQHF
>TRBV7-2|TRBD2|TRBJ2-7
CASSFGAGSNYEQYF
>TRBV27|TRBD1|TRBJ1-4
CASSPGQGANEKLFF
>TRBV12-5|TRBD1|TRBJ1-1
CASGLSHRGLVNTEAFF
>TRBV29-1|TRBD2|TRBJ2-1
CSVEGGIVAYNEQFF
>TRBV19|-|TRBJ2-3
CASSISASTDTQYF
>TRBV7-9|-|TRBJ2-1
CASSLVSADNEQFF
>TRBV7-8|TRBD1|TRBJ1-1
CASSLGTGQKQGEAFF
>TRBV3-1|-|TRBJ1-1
CASSPRGALNTEAFF
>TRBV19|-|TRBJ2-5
CASSLLGPQETQYF
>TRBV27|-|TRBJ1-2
CASSPPGGYGYTF
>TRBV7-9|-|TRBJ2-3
CASNRDTTDTQYF
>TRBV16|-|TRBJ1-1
CASSHVGRGTEAFF
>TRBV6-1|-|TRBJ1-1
CASRTGLNTEAFF
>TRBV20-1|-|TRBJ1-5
CSAPRGDRGNQPQHF
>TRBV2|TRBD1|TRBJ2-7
CASSAAGGTYEQYF
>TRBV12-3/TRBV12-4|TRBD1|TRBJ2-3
CASSLDRGHTQYF
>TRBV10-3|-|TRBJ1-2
CAISESAGTYYGYTF
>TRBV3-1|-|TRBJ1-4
CASSLHKPQGNEKLFF
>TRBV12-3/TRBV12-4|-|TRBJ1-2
CASTIGGGDYGYTF
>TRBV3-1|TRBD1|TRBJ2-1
CASSHTGTGPNNEQFF
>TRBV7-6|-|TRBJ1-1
CASSPWTQSPGAFF
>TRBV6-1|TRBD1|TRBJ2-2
CASSGTGVTGELFF
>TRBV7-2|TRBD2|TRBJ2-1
CASSLVASGKSHEQFF